Each of the 30 T cell receptor beta chains below was sequenced from the same sample in a study of response to subunit inactivated influenza vaccine. MiXCR was run by TCRdb on the RT-PCR reads, yielding one entry per CDR3 protein. The sample has approximately 500,000 distinct CDR3 sequences, about 14% seen once. The sequences come from PBMCs from blood, collected roughly 12 days after vaccination. These receptors were obtained from a man in his fifties who received an inactivated influenza vaccine.

The chain couples TRBV7-9 to TRBJ2-7; D remains unclear. CDR3 length: 12 amino acids. V was clipped by 3 bases and J by 5 bases, with 8 bases between them. The germline CDR1 and CDR2 sequences are SEHNR and FQNEAQ (reference sequence). Here the CDR3 DNA reads TGTGCCAGCAGCTTGTGGGAAGACGAGCAGTACTTC. It codes for CASSLWEDEQYF.

This clonotype was detected a few times. The rearrangement links TRBV12-3 or TRBV12-4 to TRBJ1-6; weak D call: TRBD1 (6 bases). The CDR3 is 13 residues long. With 5 bases removed from V and 7 bases from J, the gap between germline ends came to 9 bases. The CDR3 reads CASSITGNSPLHF. The CDR3 nucleotides read TGTGCCAGCAGTATTACAGGGAATTCACCCCTCCACTTT.

There are a few counts of this clonotype. The chain carries TRBV20-1 and TRBJ2-3, with TRBD2 as a possible D gene (5 bases). Trimming removed 2 bases from V and 6 bases from J, with 9 bases in between. Germline CDR1 and CDR2: DFQATT and SNEGSKA (reference sequence). The length of the CDR3 is 12 residues. The CDR3 region is CSARTRTDTQYF. The CDR3 coding sequence is TGCAGTGCTAGAACTAGGACGGATACGCAGTATTTT.

V usage is TRBV12-3 or TRBV12-4 and J usage is TRBJ2-1, with 7 bases fitting TRBD2. CDR3 size: 18 residues. The ends lost 5 bases at V and 0 bases at J; junction bases unmatched: 13. The CDR3 loop reads CASSLATSPRSSYNEQFF. CDR3 DNA sequence: TGTGCCAGCAGTCTTGCGACTAGCCCCAGAAGCTCCTACAATGAGCAGTTCTTC.

In its sample, this clonotype was seen a few times. The chain carries TRBV29-1 and TRBJ1-1; a possible D gene is TRBD1 (6 bases). The germline V gene has CDR1 SQVTM and CDR2 ANQGSEA. V lost 5 bases and J lost 6, with 16 bases in between. This CDR3 is built from 13 residues. The CDR3 protein is CSVFPTSGAEAFF. DNA of the CDR3: TGCAGCGTTTTTCCGACCTCAGGGGCTGAAGCTTTCTTT.

This clonotype appeared a few times. The chain combines TRBV14 with TRBJ2-1; D is unresolved. This CDR3 has 17 residues. The germline V gene encodes CDR1 SGHDN and CDR2 FVKESK. V lost 1 base, J lost 0 bases, and 13 bases lay in between. In DNA form, the CDR3 reads TGTGCCAGCAGCCAAGGTGACTTCGCGTTCTCCTACAATGAGCAGTTCTTC. Protein: CASSQGDFAFSYNEQFF.

V gene TRBV6-1 combines with J gene TRBJ2-1, with 15 bases aligning to TRBD2. Germline-derived CDR1 and CDR2 are MNHNS and SASEGT. The CDR3 consists of 16 residues. V lost 6 bases to trimming and J lost 6 bases; unmatched junction nucleotides: 6. The DNA of the CDR3 is TGTGCCAGCAGAGGACTAGCGGGGGGGCTGGGCAATGAGCAGTTCTTC. This encodes CASRGLAGGLGNEQFF.

The CDR3 DNA reads as TGTGCCAGCAGCTTAGATGACGGGACCACCTACGAGCAGTACTTC. The encoded protein is CASSLDDGTTYEQYF. The chain couples TRBV7-6 to TRBJ2-7; D may match TRBD1 or TRBD2 (5 bases each). Trimming took off 1 base at V and 2 bases at J, with 12 bases between the two ends. Germline V gene data show CDR1 as SGHVS and CDR2 as FNYEAQ. CDR3 length: 15 residues.

In the case of this clonotype: The junction and the germline gene differ at one end; a read error may be behind it. The rearrangement joins TRBV28 to TRBJ2-1; D might be TRBD1 (6 bases). The germline CDR1 and CDR2 sequences are MDHEN and SYDVKM. There are 14 residues in the CDR3. The CDR3 here is CASRRTVFYNEHFF. The CDR3, as DNA: TGTGCCAGCAGGAGGACAGTCTTCTACAATGAGCACTTCTTC.

J is TRBJ2-7 and V is TRBV9, with D tentatively TRBD2 (6 bases). Germline assignment: CDR1 SGDLS and CDR2 YYNGEE. CDR3 length: 15 amino acids. V was cut by 0 bases and J by 5 bases, with 15 bases left in between. CDR3 nucleotides: TGTGCCAGCAGCGTAGATGAGGGAGGCAATAACGAGCAGTACTTC. Its translation: CASSVDEGGNNEQYF. The complete variable domain, with remaining parts taken from reference TRBV9 and TRBJ2-7, reads DSGVTQTPKHLITATGQRVTLRCSPRSGDLSVYWYQQSLDQGLQFLIQYYNGEERAKGNILERFSAQQFPDLHSELNLSSLELGDSALYFCASSVDEGGNNEQYFGPGTRLTVT.

This clonotype showed up just a few times. CDR3 sequence: CASSPFGGTQYF. The CDR3 DNA follows: TGCGCCAGCAGCCCTTTCGGGGGGACCCAGTACTTC. The chain has TRBV4-1 and TRBJ2-5; the D gene is possibly TRBD2 (6 bases). V was pared by 4 bases and J by 7 bases, with 10 bases between. Germline CDR1 reads MGHRA; CDR2 reads YSYEKL. The CDR3 length is 12 residues.

Only a few counts were recorded for this clonotype. The chain joins TRBV18 to TRBJ2-1, with 9 bases aligning to TRBD1. Trimming at V came to 3 bases and at J to 8 bases, leaving 11 bases not matched to a gene. This CDR3 is built from 16 residues. Germline CDR1 is KGHSH and CDR2 is LQKENI. In DNA form, the CDR3 reads TGTGCCAGCTCACCTCGGGCACAGGGGGCGCTCCATGAGCAGTTCTTC. This codes for CASSPRAQGALHEQFF.

This clonotype was picked up a small number of times. The chain is built from TRBV18 and TRBJ2-1, with D possibly TRBD2 on 7 matching bases. This CDR3 contains 16 residues. CDR1 is KGHSH and CDR2 is LQKENI in the germline V gene. The V end lost 5 bases, the J end lost 2 bases, and 16 bases lay between the germline ends. CDR3 bases: TGTGCCAGCTCATCTCCGCGGGGGCGAACCTACAATGAGCAGTTCTTC. Translation: CASSSPRGRTYNEQFF.

In this sample, this clonotype turned up a few times. DNA for the CDR3: TGTGCCACCAGCAGAGTGTACGGGGAGGGTCAGCCCCAGCATTTT. Protein sequence: CATSRVYGEGQPQHF. The rearrangement links TRBV15 to TRBJ1-5, with D unclear. Deletions cut 1 base from V and 6 bases from J, with 13 bases between. The V gene's germline CDR1 is LNHNV and CDR2 YYDKDF (reference sequence). This CDR3 contains 15 residues.

This rearrangement joins TRBV15 to TRBJ2-7; no clear D gene. The germline V and J ends were trimmed by 0 bases and 3 bases, with 3 bases remaining between them. The CDR3 spans 12 residues. Germline V gene data show CDR1 as LNHNV and CDR2 as YYDKDF (reference sequence). In DNA, the CDR3 is TGTGCCACCAGCAGAGATTTCTACGAGCAGTACTTC. Protein product: CATSRDFYEQYF.

This clonotype was observed many times. The J gene is TRBJ2-5, the V gene TRBV20-1; 7 positions agree with TRBD2. The germline CDR1 and CDR2 sequences are DFQATT and SNEGSKA (reference sequence). The trim removed 6 bases at V and 5 bases at J, leaving 12 bases unmatched. The CDR3 sequence is 14 residues long. CDR3 coding DNA: TGCAGTGCGCCCGGGGCGGGAGATAGGGAGACCCAGTACTTC. Protein product: CSAPGAGDRETQYF.

The chain recombines TRBV5-6 with TRBJ2-6; D is ambiguous. Between the trimmed V and J ends, which lost 0 bases and 1 base, there was a span of 8 bases. CDR3 length: 16 amino acids. Germline values: CDR1 SGHDT, CDR2 YYEEEE. In nucleotides, the CDR3 is TGTGCCAGCAGCTTGGTATGGGGATCTGGGGCCAACGTCCTGACTTTC. This encodes CASSLVWGSGANVLTF.

This clonotype has a handful of counts. The CDR3 DNA is TGTGCCAGCAGCTCCTTTCTCGGGGAGCTGTTTTTT. Translation gives CASSSFLGELFF. The chain couples TRBV7-2 to TRBJ2-2; no clear D gene. Germline V gene lookup returns CDR1 SGHTA and CDR2 FQGNSA. The V and J ends lost 4 bases and 7 bases respectively, with 7 bases between them. This CDR3 region has 12 residues.

This clonotype was counted a few times. V is TRBV7-9 and J is TRBJ2-3; D remains ambiguous. CDR3 length: 14 residues. Germline assignment: CDR1 SEHNR and CDR2 FQNEAQ (reference sequence). Deletions cut 1 base from V and 2 bases from J, with 7 bases between. CDR3 nucleotides: TGTGCCAGCAGCTTAGGCCAATACACAGATACGCAGTATTTT. Translating gives CASSLGQYTDTQYF.

This chain uses TRBV5-6 with TRBJ2-1; 9 nucleotides agree with TRBD2. The ends lost 4 bases at V and 12 bases at J; junction bases unmatched: 11. The CDR3 spans 14 residues. The germline V gene has CDR1 SGHDT and CDR2 YYEEEE. CDR3 DNA: TGTGCCAGCAGCCTGGGAATAGCGGGAGTAGGGCAGTTCTTC. It specifies CASSLGIAGVGQFF.

This clonotype has just a few counts. V and J are TRBV20-1 and TRBJ2-1, with 10 bases identical to TRBD2. The CDR3 covers 15 residues. V shed 5 bases, J shed 6 bases, and the junction held 10 bases outside the gene matches. Germline CDR1 reads DFQATT; CDR2 reads SNEGSKA (reference sequence). The CDR3 coding sequence is TGCAGTGCTGGCCCGGTGCTAGCGGGAGCCAATGAGCAGTTCTTC. Translation gives CSAGPVLAGANEQFF.

The CDR3 DNA sequence: TGTGCCAGCTCACCAAGACCCAGCCCAGAGACCCAGTACTTC. Encoded protein: CASSPRPSPETQYF. The chain combines TRBV18 with TRBJ2-5, with D unresolved. The CDR3 runs 14 residues. Trimming cost V 2 bases and J 4 bases, with 11 bases left between them. Germline assignment: CDR1 KGHSH and CDR2 LQKENI.

The table lists this clonotype with a few counts. The gene calls are TRBV20-1 and TRBJ2-2; D uncertain. V was cut by 4 bases and J by 4 bases, with 10 bases left in between. CDR1 DFQATT and CDR2 SNEGSKA come from the germline V gene (reference sequence). CDR3 length: 13 residues. The CDR3 nucleotides are TGCAGTGCTACCAGGTCCCTCACCGGGGAGCTGTTTTTT. Translating it yields CSATRSLTGELFF.

This clonotype was recorded a few times. J is TRBJ2-7 and V is TRBV7-2; D is possibly TRBD2 (6 bases). The CDR3 length is 16 residues. Germline CDR1 and CDR2: SGHTA and FQGNSA. Trimming cost V 5 bases and J 5 bases, with 22 bases left between them. DNA of the CDR3: TGTGCCAGCAGCATCCCGAACCCGGGAGTTCTGGACGAGCAGTACTTC. Protein sequence: CASSIPNPGVLDEQYF.

This clonotype was found a few times. CDR3 sequence (DNA): TGTGCCACCAGTTTGGGGCCGGGGGCAGGCAATCAGCCCCAGCATTTT. Translating it yields CATSLGPGAGNQPQHF. V gene TRBV24-1 combines with J gene TRBJ1-5, with D perhaps matching TRBD1 (6 bases). Between the trimmed V and J ends, which lost 6 bases and 2 bases, there was a span of 16 bases. Germline values: CDR1 KGHDR, CDR2 SFDVKD. This CDR3 spans 16 amino acids.

There are many counts of this clonotype. The chain recombines TRBV12-3 or TRBV12-4 with TRBJ2-3; perhaps TRBD1 as D (5 bases). V was shortened by 6 bases and J by 6 bases, with 13 bases between the two germline ends. The CDR3 is 13 residues long. In DNA, the CDR3 is TGTGCCAGCAGCGTAGGACAAACCGATACGCAGTATTTT. It encodes CASSVGQTDTQYF.

This chain links TRBV4-3 with TRBJ2-2; 7 bases line up with TRBD2. This CDR3 region has 17 residues. The germline V gene encodes CDR1 LGHNA and CDR2 YSLEER. V trimming: 2 bases; J trimming: 6 bases; junction bases outside the gene matches: 12. The CDR3 is CASSQQTIAGDPGELFF. Written as DNA, the CDR3 is TGCGCCAGCAGCCAACAGACGATCGCGGGGGATCCCGGGGAGCTGTTTTTT.

In this sample, this clonotype turned up a few times. V and J are TRBV7-9 and TRBJ2-2; 9 bases align to TRBD1. Germline V gene lookup returns CDR1 SEHNR and CDR2 FQNEAQ (reference sequence). The V and J ends lost 7 bases and 5 bases, in that order; junction bases with no gene match: 11. The CDR3 runs to 16 residues. This CDR3 reads CASTRQGGARTGELFF. Here the CDR3 DNA reads TGTGCCAGCACGCGACAGGGGGGGGCGCGAACCGGGGAGCTGTTTTTT. Looking up the rest from reference TRBV7-9 and TRBJ2-2 gives the full variable domain: DTGVSQNPRHKITKRGQNVTFRCDPISEHNRLYWYRQTLGQGPEFLTYFQNEAQLEKSRLLSDRFSAERPKGSFSTLEIQRTEQGDSAMYLCASTRQGGARTGELFFGEGSRLTVL.

The genes are TRBV5-1 and TRBJ2-5; 8 bases are a match to TRBD2. Germline loops: CDR1 SGHRS, CDR2 YFSETQ. Trimming at V came to 2 bases and at J to 5 bases, leaving 8 bases not matched to a gene. The CDR3 consists of 15 residues. Here the CDR3 DNA reads TGCGCCAGCAGCTTCAGCGGGAGAGTAGGGGAGACCCAGTACTTC. Protein product: CASSFSGRVGETQYF.

This clonotype was seen only a few times. The chain combines TRBV20-1 with TRBJ1-2; 7 bases fit TRBD1. Per germline, CDR1 DFQATT and CDR2 SNEGSKA (reference sequence). With V trimmed by 0 bases and J by 4 bases, 17 bases remained unmatched. The CDR3 consists of 18 residues. The CDR3 nucleotides are TGCAGTGCTAGAGACTTATCCTTTAGGACAGGTGGCGGCTATGGCTACACCTTC. It yields the protein CSARDLSFRTGGGYGYTF.